This paragraph covers one TCR beta chain sequence. This CDR3 is built from 16 residues. V lost 4 bases and J lost 4, with 18 bases in between. Germline CDR1 is MGHRA and CDR2 is YSYEKL. This entry belongs to a study of blood T cell repertoires in COVID-19. The wider study: Material from acute and convalescent COVID-19 was sourced from the United States, Italy and Spain. Sources were T cells, B-cell-depleted T cells, or PBMCs; the material itself was cDNA or gDNA.

Per the original methods: Estimation of nucleated cell counts relied on the amplification of reference gene primers. Repertoires were generated with immunoSEQ multiplex PCR, while TCRdb's copy carries only in-frame clones and drops some. V and J calls and clone size are those listed in that table; D and trimming were worked out from the DNA. The repertoire includes some 150,000 clones, about 79% of them detected once, and 7.2% sits in the top ten. The TCR was taken from a woman between 50 and 59 years old in a cohort sampled during active or convalescent COVID-19. V usage is TRBV4-1 and J usage is TRBJ2-3; maybe TRBD1 (5 bases). Specimen: peripheral blood. CDR3 bases: TGCGCCAGCAGCCCTCCTGGGGCTAGTCACGCAGATACGCAGTATTTT. It specifies CASSPPGASHADTQYF.